Following are 30 T cell receptor beta chains from one sample sequenced in a study of vaccination and CD4 T cells after COVID-19. The Oncomine TCR Beta short-read assay was what sequenced the DNA obtained from cultured CD4+ T cells. TCRdb reanalysed the PCR reads using MiXCR and keeps one entry per CDR3 protein. This table has about 12,000 distinct CDR3 sequences, approximately 50% appearing once. Their antigens remain unidentified. Treatment: roughly 10-day PBMC culture with coronavirus spike peptide pools or control peptides (ViraFEST assay). The source material was CD4+ T cells from blood, cultured in vitro. Receptor source: a human donor who had recovered from COVID-19.

J is TRBJ1-1 and V is TRBV6-5; TRBD1 is a possible D gene (6 bases). CDR3 length: 16 amino acids. The V gene lost 4 bases and the J gene lost 5 bases, with 20 bases spanning the gap. Germline V gives CDR1 MNHEY, CDR2 SVGAGI. CDR3 region: CASSFSSSGAPTEAFF. CDR3 nucleotides: TGTGCCAGCAGTTTCTCGTCTTCAGGGGCGCCGACTGAAGCTTTCTTT.

This clonotype was seen a handful of times. V and J are TRBV11-2 and TRBJ2-2; D remains ambiguous. CDR1 SGHAT and CDR2 FQNNGV come from the germline V gene. The V end was cut by 2 bases, the J end by 0 bases, with 7 bases between. This CDR3 has 15 residues. DNA of the CDR3: TGTGCCAGCAGCTTAACGGCCACGAACACCGGGGAGCTGTTTTTT. Its translation is CASSLTATNTGELFF.

The rearrangement joins TRBV28 to TRBJ2-3, with a possible D match to TRBD1 (5 bases). Germline V gene lookup returns CDR1 MDHEN and CDR2 SYDVKM. V lost 5 bases, J lost 0 bases, and 9 bases lay in between. This CDR3 is built from 14 residues. CDR3 coding DNA: TGTGCCAGCAGTCCGGACATCAGCACAGATACGCAGTATTTT. Amino acid sequence: CASSPDISTDTQYF.

The rearrangement uses TRBV11-2 and TRBJ2-1, with TRBD2 matching 10 bases. V shed 3 bases and J 9 bases; nucleotides not matched to a gene: 8. The CDR3 has 15 amino acids. The V gene's germline CDR1 is SGHAT and CDR2 FQNNGV. CDR3 region: CASSLSLAGEIEQFF. In DNA form, the CDR3 reads TGTGCCAGCAGCTTGAGTCTAGCGGGAGAAATTGAGCAGTTCTTC.

There are a few counts of this clonotype. CDR3 in DNA: TGCAGTGCTGGAGGGAAGGTTTCTGGAAACACCATATATTTT. As protein: CSAGGKVSGNTIYF. The chain joins TRBV20-1 to TRBJ1-3; D ambiguous. The CDR3 loop spans 14 amino acids. Germline CDR1 and CDR2: DFQATT and SNEGSKA (reference sequence). Trimming cost V 5 bases and J 1 base, with 12 bases left between them.

The chain couples TRBV12-3 or TRBV12-4 to TRBJ2-7; 10 nucleotides line up with TRBD2. The CDR3 contains 15 residues. With 6 bases clipped from V and 4 bases from J, the junction kept 9 bases outside the gene matches. The CDR3 coding sequence is TGTGCCAGCAGGAAGGGACTAGCGTTAACTTACGAGCAGTACTTC. Amino acids: CASRKGLALTYEQYF.

A few counts support this clonotype. The chain couples TRBV10-3 to TRBJ1-2; 7 bases agree with TRBD1. Germline V gene sequence: CDR1 ENHRY, CDR2 SYGVKD. The J segment lost 7 bases and the V segment lost 8 bases, leaving 7 bases of the junction unmatched. CDR3 size: 12 residues. The CDR3 nucleotides are TGTGCCATCCAGCGAGGGGGCGTTGGCTACACCTTC. This translates into CAIQRGGVGYTF.

The V gene is TRBV12-3 or TRBV12-4, the J gene TRBJ2-1; D might be TRBD1 (5 bases). Trimming took off 4 bases at V and 8 bases at J, with 21 bases between the two ends. The CDR3 totals 16 residues. CDR3 amino acids: CASSSTGRATRHEQFF. The CDR3 coding sequence is TGTGCCAGCAGTTCTACAGGCAGGGCTACGCGGCATGAGCAGTTCTTC.

The gene calls are TRBV20-1 and TRBJ2-3; 8 nucleotides match TRBD1. The ends lost 1 base at V and 2 bases at J; junction bases unmatched: 8. Germline V gives CDR1 DFQATT, CDR2 SNEGSKA (reference sequence). The CDR3 sequence is 16 residues long. This chain's CDR3 is CSARAVRGLNTDTQYF. For the CDR3, the DNA is TGCAGTGCTAGAGCAGTCAGGGGGCTTAACACAGATACGCAGTATTTT.

In the case of this clonotype: Relative to the germline gene, one junction end is altered; a read error may explain this. V and J are TRBV19 and TRBJ1-5, with 11 bases fitting TRBD1. The CDR3 totals 16 residues. Germline V gene data show CDR1 as LNHDA and CDR2 as SQIVND (reference sequence). This CDR3 is CASSIRDRGGNQSQHF. CDR3 nucleotide sequence: TGTGCCAGTAGTATCCGGGACAGGGGGGGCAATCAGTCCCAGCATTTT.

The rearrangement joins TRBV24-1 to TRBJ2-5, with TRBD2 as a possible D gene (6 bases). Germline CDR1 KGHDR, CDR2 SFDVKD. The CDR3 spans 15 residues. Trimming took 5 bases from V and 5 from J, leaving 17 bases between them. CDR3 sequence: CATSVSGRGWETQYF. CDR3 bases: TGTGCCACCAGTGTCTCGGGACGGGGGTGGGAGACCCAGTACTTC.

There are a few counts of this clonotype. V is TRBV5-6 and J is TRBJ1-5, with D unresolved. The CDR3 runs to 15 residues. Germline CDR1 reads SGHDT; CDR2 reads YYEEEE. The V and J ends lost 2 bases and 0 bases respectively, with 9 bases between them. In DNA, the CDR3 is TGTGCCAGCAGCTTATGGTACCATAGCAATCAGCCCCAGCATTTT. Its protein product is CASSLWYHSNQPQHF.

The chain recombines TRBV6-1 with TRBJ2-2; 8 bases are shared with TRBD1. The germline V gene has CDR1 MNHNS and CDR2 SASEGT. Unmatched junction bases numbered 7, after V lost 9 bases and J lost 1 base. CDR3 length: 15 residues. The CDR3 spells CASYQGALNTGELFF. The CDR3, as DNA: TGTGCCAGTTACCAGGGGGCATTGAACACCGGGGAGCTGTTTTTT.

The V call is TRBV20-1, the J call TRBJ1-4; weak D call: TRBD1 (6 bases). The CDR3 totals 14 residues. The germline gives CDR1 DFQATT, CDR2 SNEGSKA (reference sequence). V was trimmed by 4 bases and J by 8 bases, leaving 17 bases between them. CDR3 sequence (DNA): TGCAGTGCTACCACAGGGAGCTTCGAAGAAAAACTGTTTTTT. This translates into CSATTGSFEEKLFF.

This chain joins TRBV12-3 or TRBV12-4 and TRBJ2-2; TRBD1 agrees at 9 bases. The CDR3 is 16 amino acids. After removal of 6 bases from V and 5 bases from J, the junction contained 10 bases not matched to a gene. CDR3 in amino acids: CASSRATGGRTGELFF. CDR3 DNA sequence: TGTGCCAGCAGCCGCGCGACAGGGGGACGGACCGGGGAGCTGTTTTTT.

The chain carries TRBV6-1 and TRBJ1-6; TRBD1 might be the D (6 bases). V lost 8 bases to trimming and J lost 5 bases, with 19 bases between them. This CDR3 contains 16 residues. CDR1 and CDR2 (germline): MNHNS, SASEGT. CDR3 loop: CASYRFGGRDNSPLHF. DNA for the CDR3: TGTGCCAGCTATCGATTTGGGGGGCGGGATAATTCACCCCTCCACTTT.

On this clonotype itself: A read error may account for a junction end that differs from germline. The chain links TRBV19 to TRBJ1-1, with D maybe TRBD1 (5 bases). The germline V gene encodes CDR1 LNHDA and CDR2 SQIVND (reference sequence). CDR3 length: 13 residues. The DNA of the CDR3 is TGTGCCAGTAGTATAGATTTACCAGGGACGCCTCTTTTT. Its translation: CASSIDLPGTPLF.

CDR3 protein: CASSQGRVGYTF. CDR3 sequence (DNA): TGTGCCAGCAGCCAAGGCCGGGTTGGCTACACCTTC. V usage is TRBV14 and J usage is TRBJ1-2; D is ambiguous. In germline, CDR1 is SGHDN, CDR2 FVKESK. The V end lost 1 base, the J end lost 7 bases, and 7 bases lay between the germline ends. This CDR3 region has 12 residues.

V and J are TRBV24-1 and TRBJ2-1; D is ambiguous. Trimming shortened V by 2 bases and J by 9 bases, and 10 bases separated the two germline ends. Germline CDR1 KGHDR, CDR2 SFDVKD. The CDR3 is 13 residues long. CDR3 nucleotides: TGTGCCACCAGTGATTCAGGCACTATTGAGCAGTTCTTC. The encoded protein is CATSDSGTIEQFF.

This clonotype appeared a few times. The rearrangement links TRBV6-5 to TRBJ1-5; D uncertain. The germline V and J ends were trimmed by 2 bases and 4 bases, with 6 bases remaining between them. Germline CDR1 MNHEY, CDR2 SVGAGI. The length of the CDR3 is 13 residues. CDR3 nucleotides: TGTGCCAGCAGTTACCAACAGAATCAGCCCCAGCATTTT. It codes for CASSYQQNQPQHF.

This clonotype has only a few counts. The J gene is TRBJ2-3, the V gene TRBV27, with D perhaps TRBD2 (5 bases). This CDR3 is built from 11 residues. V dropped 5 bases and J dropped 6 bases, with 6 bases sitting between them. Germline assignment: CDR1 MNHEY and CDR2 SMNVEV (reference sequence). This CDR3 reads CASSLADTQYF. Written as DNA, the CDR3 is TGTGCCAGCAGTCTAGCCGATACGCAGTATTTT.

The chain has TRBV5-1 and TRBJ1-1; D gene uncertain. Germline loops: CDR1 SGHRS, CDR2 YFSETQ. Trimming cost V 3 bases and J 1 base, with 7 bases left between them. The CDR3 contains 13 residues. The chain's CDR3 is CASSSDGNTEAFF. CDR3 sequence (DNA): TGCGCCAGCAGCTCGGACGGGAACACTGAAGCTTTCTTT. Supplemented by reference TRBV5-1 and TRBJ1-1, the full variable domain reads KAGVTQTPRYLIKTRGQQVTLSCSPISGHRSVSWYQQTPGQGLQFLFEYFSETQRNKGNFPGRFSGRQFSNSRSEMNVSTLELGDSALYLCASSSDGNTEAFFGQGTRLTVV.

This chain links TRBV28 with TRBJ2-2, with D maybe TRBD1 (6 bases). With 9 bases removed from V and 5 bases from J, the gap between germline ends came to 16 bases. This CDR3 comprises 14 residues. Germline V gives CDR1 MDHEN, CDR2 SYDVKM. The chain's CDR3 is CASITGSETGELFF. The CDR3, as DNA: TGTGCCAGTATTACAGGGTCGGAGACCGGGGAGCTGTTTTTT.

This chain links TRBV12-3 or TRBV12-4 with TRBJ2-1; D not certain. Trimming removed 6 bases from V and 8 bases from J, with 8 bases in between. The CDR3 is 11 amino acids. The CDR3 nucleotides read TGTGCCAGCAGGCGGACCGATGAGCAGTTCTTC. It codes for CASRRTDEQFF.

The genes are TRBV4-2 and TRBJ1-4; D is perhaps TRBD1 (5 bases). The germline V gene encodes CDR1 LGHNA and CDR2 YNFKEQ. This CDR3 region has 16 residues. V lost 0 bases and J 3 bases, leaving 11 bases between the germline ends. DNA of the CDR3: TGTGCCAGCAGCCAAGATTTCACAGGATCTAATGAAAAACTGTTTTTT. This encodes CASSQDFTGSNEKLFF.

This clonotype was recorded only once. This chain joins TRBV20-1 and TRBJ2-7; 7 bases fit TRBD1. Losses at the gene ends were 3 bases for V and 5 bases for J; bases not matched to a gene: 10. Germline V CDR1 and CDR2: DFQATT, SNEGSKA (reference sequence). The length of the CDR3 is 14 residues. CDR3: CSASPLQGQDEQYF. The CDR3 nucleotides are TGCAGTGCTAGCCCGCTACAGGGGCAGGACGAGCAGTACTTC.

This clonotype has a handful of counts. The rearrangement uses TRBV20-1 and TRBJ1-3, with D hard to call. Germline V gene data show CDR1 as DFQATT and CDR2 as SNEGSKA (reference sequence). Trimming left V 6 bases short and J 0 bases short, with 12 bases between. This CDR3 spans 14 amino acids. This CDR3 is CSALHGLSGNTIYF. As DNA, the CDR3 is TGCAGTGCACTACATGGGCTCTCTGGAAACACCATATATTTT.

This clonotype was counted a few times. The chain uses TRBV15 and TRBJ2-3; D is undetermined. Germline CDR1 and CDR2: LNHNV and YYDKDF (reference sequence). V gave up 0 bases and J gave up 7 bases, with 14 bases separating them. The CDR3 loop spans 15 amino acids. The CDR3 sequence is CATSRDGNYQNTQYF. CDR3 in DNA: TGTGCCACCAGCAGAGATGGGAACTACCAGAATACGCAGTATTTT.

This clonotype was detected a few times. The rearrangement joins TRBV15 to TRBJ1-1; a possible D gene is TRBD1 (5 bases). CDR1 is LNHNV, CDR2 YYDKDF, per germline (reference sequence). This CDR3 region has 15 residues. Trimming cost V 1 base and J 1 base, with 10 bases left between them. The CDR3 nucleotides are TGTGCCACCAGCAGAGTGGGGGTTGGGAACACTGAAGCTTTCTTT. This gives the protein CATSRVGVGNTEAFF.

V usage is TRBV18 and J usage is TRBJ1-1; TRBD1 agrees at 9 bases. CDR3 length: 15 residues. From germline, CDR1 is KGHSH and CDR2 LQKENI. J gave up 3 bases and V 4 bases, and 6 bases lay outside the gene matches. The CDR3 is CASSLQQGADTEAFF. DNA of the CDR3: TGTGCCAGCTCACTGCAACAGGGGGCTGACACTGAAGCTTTCTTT.